A single sample is the source of the 15 T cell receptor beta chains below, sequenced in a study of response to subunit inactivated influenza vaccine. TCRdb ran MiXCR on the RT-PCR reads and lists one entry per CDR3 protein. The sample shows roughly 650,000 distinct CDR3 sequences, about 15% of them seen only once. Sequenced material: PBMCs from blood, taken 14 to 15 days before vaccination. These receptors were taken from a man between 45 and 60 years old who received an inactivated influenza vaccine.

This clonotype has a count of ten or more. V is TRBV15 and J is TRBJ2-1; no reliable D call. Trimming pared 5 bases from V and 0 bases from J, leaving 11 bases between. The CDR3 runs 15 residues. Germline CDR1 reads LNHNV; CDR2 reads YYDKDF (reference sequence). The CDR3 nucleotides are TGTGCCACCAGCGACTGGAAAAGCTCCTACAATGAGCAGTTCTTC. This gives the protein CATSDWKSSYNEQFF.

This clonotype showed up many times. V usage is TRBV3-1 and J usage is TRBJ2-7; the D is unclear. The CDR3 runs 16 residues. Germline assignment: CDR1 LGHDT and CDR2 YNNKEL (reference sequence). The germline V and J ends were trimmed by 0 bases and 2 bases, with 14 bases remaining between them. CDR3 sequence reads: CASSQDRLLPPYEQYF. The CDR3 DNA is TGTGCCAGCAGCCAAGATAGGCTTTTGCCCCCCTACGAGCAGTACTTC.

The V call is TRBV28, the J call TRBJ2-2; D might be TRBD1 or TRBD2, each matching 5 bases. Trimming removed 6 bases from V and 1 base from J, with 18 bases in between. The CDR3 sequence is 17 residues long. Looked up from germline, CDR1 is MDHEN and CDR2 is SYDVKM. In DNA form, the CDR3 reads TGTGCCAGCAGACCAGCCAGGGACCTGTTGAACACCGGGGAGCTGTTTTTT. Translating gives CASRPARDLLNTGELFF.

Many counts were recorded for this clonotype. This chain's CDR3 is CSVIGTSSYEQYF. The CDR3 DNA reads TGCAGCGTTATCGGAACTAGCTCCTACGAGCAGTACTTC. V gene TRBV29-1 combines with J gene TRBJ2-7; D might be TRBD2 (5 bases). Germline assignment: CDR1 SQVTM and CDR2 ANQGSEA. There are 13 residues in the CDR3. Trimming took off 5 bases at V and 0 bases at J, with 11 bases between the two ends.

This clonotype occurred a few times. The J gene is TRBJ1-6, the V gene TRBV18; D is unclear. Per the germline V gene, CDR1 is KGHSH and CDR2 is LQKENI. CDR3 length: 13 amino acids. V dropped 0 bases and J dropped 11 bases, with 8 bases sitting between them. The CDR3 region has the DNA TGTGCCAGCTCACCACCCGAGGGTCCACCCCTCCACTTT. Amino acids: CASSPPEGPPLHF.

This clonotype was seen repeatedly, ten times or more. The chain uses TRBV7-2 and TRBJ2-1; no clear D gene. With 2 bases removed from V and 6 bases from J, the gap between germline ends came to 8 bases. Germline assignment: CDR1 SGHTA and CDR2 FQGNSA. CDR3 length: 13 amino acids. In DNA form, the CDR3 reads TGTGCCAGCAGCTTAAGTACCGGCAATGAGCAGTTCTTC. Translated, it gives CASSLSTGNEQFF. The full variable domain, with the rest looked up from reference TRBV7-2 and TRBJ2-1, is GAGVSQSPSNKVTEKGKDVELRCDPISGHTALYWYRQSLGQGLEFLIYFQGNSAPDKSGLPSDRFSAERTGGSVSTLTIQRTQQEDSAVYLCASSLSTGNEQFFGPGTRLTVL.

V gene TRBV15 combines with J gene TRBJ2-1; 7 bases agree with TRBD2. The CDR3 has 15 residues. V shed 5 bases and J 4 bases; nucleotides not matched to a gene: 8. CDR1 and CDR2 (germline): LNHNV, YYDKDF (reference sequence). The CDR3 region is CATSLRASGYNEQFF. The CDR3 nucleotides read TGTGCCACCAGCCTACGGGCTAGCGGATACAATGAGCAGTTCTTC.

V is TRBV25-1 and J is TRBJ1-2; D is possibly TRBD1 (5 bases). The CDR3 is 13 residues long. V was shortened by 11 bases and J by 0 bases, with 13 bases between the two germline ends. Germline V lookup: CDR1 MGHDK, CDR2 SYGVNS. The CDR3 spells CASRGRANYGYTF. Here the CDR3 DNA reads TGTGCCTCAAGGGGCAGGGCTAACTATGGCTACACCTTC.

This clonotype was observed a handful of times. The chain couples TRBV5-1 to TRBJ1-3, with D unresolved. Deletions cut 5 bases from V and 0 bases from J, with 12 bases between. Per the germline V gene, CDR1 is SGHRS and CDR2 is YFSETQ. CDR3 length equals 15 residues. This chain's CDR3 is CASSYDGLSGNTIYF. The CDR3 nucleotides are TGCGCCAGCAGTTACGACGGACTCTCTGGAAACACCATATATTTT.

J is TRBJ1-2 and V is TRBV18; D is uncertain. Germline V gene data show CDR1 as KGHSH and CDR2 as LQKENI. The CDR3 contains 13 residues. V dropped 0 bases and J dropped 8 bases, with 10 bases sitting between them. The CDR3 DNA sequence: TGTGCCAGCTCACCACCGGGATCGGGAGGCTACACCTTC. It encodes CASSPPGSGGYTF.

For this clonotype: A read error may explain this, as a much larger clone is one base away. This chain connects TRBV12-3 or TRBV12-4 to TRBJ1-5; no clear D gene. This CDR3 contains 13 residues. The CDR3 DNA is TGTGCCAGCAGCTGGACTAGCAATCAGCGCCAGCATTTT. Translating it yields CASSWTSNQRQHF.

This CDR3 reads CASSEFIRPGYGYTF. The CDR3 nucleotides read TGTGCCAGCAGTGAATTCATCCGGCCCGGCTATGGCTACACCTTC. This rearrangement joins TRBV6-1 to TRBJ1-2; D is undetermined. Deletions cut 2 bases from V and 4 bases from J, with 14 bases between. Germline V gives CDR1 MNHNS, CDR2 SASEGT. The CDR3 length is 15 residues.

As for this clonotype: The junction and the germline gene differ at one end; a read error may be behind it. The chain has TRBV3-1 and TRBJ1-6, with 12 positions matching TRBD1. Germline assignment: CDR1 LGHDT and CDR2 YNNKEL (reference sequence). The CDR3 spans 17 residues. The DNA of the CDR3 is TGTGCCAGCAGTCAAGCCGGGACAGGGGGCGTAGGTTCACCCCTCCACTTT. Translation: CASSQAGTGGVGSPLHF.

This clonotype turned up a few times. The J gene is TRBJ2-7, the V gene TRBV7-2, with D maybe TRBD1 (5 bases). Germline V gene sequence: CDR1 SGHTA, CDR2 FQGNSA. The length of the CDR3 is 16 residues. Between the trimmed V and J ends, which lost 1 base and 3 bases, there was a span of 16 bases. The CDR3 DNA reads TGTGCCAGCAGCTTAGTTTCGCTCGACAGAGTCTACGAGCAGTACTTC. It is translated as CASSLVSLDRVYEQYF.

J is TRBJ2-7 and V is TRBV5-1, with D tentatively TRBD1 (6 bases). V lost 4 bases, J lost 5 bases, and 13 bases lay in between. The CDR3 is 13 amino acids. Germline CDR1 SGHRS, CDR2 YFSETQ. The CDR3 reads CASSKEQGNEQYF. The CDR3 DNA is TGCGCCAGCAGCAAAGAACAGGGAAACGAGCAGTACTTC. Complete variable domain (other parts from reference TRBV5-1 and TRBJ2-7): KAGVTQTPRYLIKTRGQQVTLSCSPISGHRSVSWYQQTPGQGLQFLFEYFSETQRNKGNFPGRFSGRQFSNSRSEMNVSTLELGDSALYLCASSKEQGNEQYFGPGTRLTVT.